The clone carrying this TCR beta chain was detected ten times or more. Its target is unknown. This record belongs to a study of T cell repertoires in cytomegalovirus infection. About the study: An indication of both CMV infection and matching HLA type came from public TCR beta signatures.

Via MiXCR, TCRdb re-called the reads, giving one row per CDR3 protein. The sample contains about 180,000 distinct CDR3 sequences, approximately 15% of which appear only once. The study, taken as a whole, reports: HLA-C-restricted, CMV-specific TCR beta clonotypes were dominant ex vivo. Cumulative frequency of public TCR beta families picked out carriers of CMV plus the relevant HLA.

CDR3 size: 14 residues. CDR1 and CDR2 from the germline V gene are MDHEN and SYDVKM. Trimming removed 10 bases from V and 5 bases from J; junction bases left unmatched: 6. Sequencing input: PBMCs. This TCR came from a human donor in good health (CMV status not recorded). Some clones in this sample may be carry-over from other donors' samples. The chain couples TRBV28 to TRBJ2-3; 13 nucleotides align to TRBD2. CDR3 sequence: CATQLAGGIDTQYF. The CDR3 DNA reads TGTGCCACTCAACTAGCGGGAGGGATAGATACGCAGTATTTT.